The 13 T cell receptor beta chains presented below share a single source sample, sequenced in a study of T cells in Graves' hyperthyroidism and ophthalmopathy. Template material for amplifying TCR beta CDR3 regions consisted of RNA transcripts. In the first-round RT-PCR of the TCR CDR3, the HTBI primer set was used. In TCRdb, the multiplex PCR reads were re-called with MiXCR into one record per CDR3 protein. The sample shows hundreds of thousands of distinct CDR3 sequences, more than 30% of them seen only once. The sequencing input was blood. The receptor set was obtained from a young man with Graves' hyperthyroidism.

A remark on this clonotype: A much larger clone differs by one base, so this may be a read error. For the CDR3, the DNA is TGTGCCAGCAGCTTAGTACCCAGGGTCTACGAGCAGTACTTC. Encoded protein: CASSLVPRVYEQYF. This chain uses TRBV7-2 with TRBJ2-7, with D perhaps TRBD1 (5 bases). Trimming took off 1 base at V and 3 bases at J, with 10 bases between the two ends. This CDR3 has 14 amino acids. Germline V CDR1 and CDR2: SGHTA, FQGNSA.

This clonotype was found a few times. The chain is built from TRBV7-8 and TRBJ2-5, with TRBD1 matching 10 bases. CDR1 and CDR2 (germline): SGHVS, FQNEAQ. The junction had 12 bases not matched to a gene; V was cut back by 3 bases and J by 2 bases. CDR3 length: 18 residues. The CDR3 DNA sequence: TGTGCCAGCAGCTTCCCCTTGACCGGGACAGGGGATCAAGAGACCCAGTACTTC. Protein: CASSFPLTGTGDQETQYF.

The rearrangement joins TRBV6-5 to TRBJ1-2, with D maybe TRBD1 (6 bases). Germline loops: CDR1 MNHEY, CDR2 SVGAGI. The CDR3 covers 14 residues. V lost 5 bases to trimming and J lost 5 bases, with 15 bases between them. CDR3 in DNA: TGTGCCAGCAGTAAAGGACAGCAAACATATGGCTACACCTTC. Translating gives CASSKGQQTYGYTF.

In its sample, this clonotype was seen many times. The V call is TRBV25-1, the J call TRBJ1-1; perhaps TRBD1 as D (6 bases). This CDR3 is built from 13 residues. Germline loops: CDR1 MGHDK, CDR2 SYGVNS. V lost 3 bases and J lost 7, with 12 bases in between. The chain's CDR3 is CASSEGGRGEAFF. Here the CDR3 DNA reads TGTGCCAGCAGTGAGGGGGGGCGAGGTGAAGCTTTCTTT.

This clonotype turned up a few times. This sequence joins TRBV5-1 and TRBJ2-5; tentative D call: TRBD2 (5 bases). The CDR3 sequence is 13 residues long. With 3 bases removed from V and 5 bases from J, the gap between germline ends came to 11 bases. Germline V CDR1 and CDR2: SGHRS, YFSETQ. The CDR3 loop is CASSSGDTETQYF. CDR3 DNA sequence: TGCGCCAGCAGCTCCGGGGATACCGAGACCCAGTACTTC.

In this sample, this clonotype turned up a few times. This sequence joins TRBV11-2 and TRBJ1-2; 7 bases agree with TRBD1. Trimming cost V 7 bases and J 2 bases; bases outside gene matches: 7. The CDR3 sequence is 14 residues long. Germline CDR1 reads SGHAT; CDR2 reads FQNNGV. The CDR3 protein is CASNQGGINYGYTF. As DNA, the CDR3 is TGTGCCAGCAACCAGGGGGGGATCAACTATGGCTACACCTTC.

This clonotype came up many times. This rearrangement joins TRBV29-1 to TRBJ1-1, with D uncertain. The V and J ends lost 4 bases and 3 bases respectively, with 12 bases between them. There are 13 residues in the CDR3. Germline lookup yields CDR1 SQVTM and CDR2 ANQGSEA. The CDR3 nucleotides read TGCAGCGTTGGTTGGACCGATGACACTGAAGCTTTCTTT. This encodes CSVGWTDDTEAFF.

This clonotype appeared a few times. V usage is TRBV7-2 and J usage is TRBJ2-2, with TRBD2 as a possible D gene (5 bases). The CDR3 has 14 residues. The V and J ends lost 6 bases and 2 bases respectively, with 10 bases between them. Germline lookup yields CDR1 SGHTA and CDR2 FQGNSA. This CDR3 is CASRRDYNTGELFF. DNA for the CDR3: TGTGCCAGCAGGCGAGACTATAACACCGGGGAGCTGTTTTTT.

In its sample, this clonotype was seen a few times. The V gene is TRBV12-3 or TRBV12-4, the J gene TRBJ2-7, with 9 bases aligning to TRBD1. CDR3 length: 14 residues. V lost 3 bases and J lost 6; bases outside the gene matches: 6. The CDR3 sequence is CASSLGTGMVEQYF. The CDR3 DNA follows: TGTGCCAGCAGTTTGGGGACAGGGATGGTCGAGCAGTACTTC.

Notes on this clonotype: The junction differs from germline at one of its ends, possibly a read error. This chain links TRBV7-3 with TRBJ1-4; tentatively, D is TRBD1 (5 bases). In germline, CDR1 is SGHTA, CDR2 FQGTGA. The CDR3 length is 14 residues. CDR3: CASRVVGSDEKLFF. In DNA, the CDR3 is TGCGCCAGCAGGGTGGTGGGGTCGGATGAAAAACTGTTTTTT.

This chain connects TRBV2 to TRBJ1-1, with 8 bases aligning to TRBD1. V trimming: 9 bases; J trimming: 0 bases; junction bases outside the gene matches: 6. Germline V gene data show CDR1 as SNHLY and CDR2 as FYNNEI. The CDR3 runs to 14 residues. CDR3 amino acids: CASLGTGMNTEAFF. CDR3 sequence (DNA): TGTGCCAGTTTGGGGACAGGAATGAACACTGAAGCTTTCTTT.

This clonotype appeared a few times. The chain uses TRBV6-2 or TRBV6-3 and TRBJ1-5; TRBD1 matches 8 bases. Germline trimming cut 4 bases from V and 5 bases from J; bases unmatched to any gene: 7. The CDR3 spans 15 residues. Germline lookup yields CDR1 MNHEY and CDR2 SVGEGT. CDR3 in DNA: TGTGCCAGCAGTTCCGGACAGGGTGGGCATCAGCCCCAGCATTTT. This sequence encodes CASSSGQGGHQPQHF.

This clonotype showed up many times. The chain carries TRBV7-9 and TRBJ2-7, with unresolved D. The length of the CDR3 is 14 residues. The germline gives CDR1 SEHNR, CDR2 FQNEAQ (reference sequence). V was shortened by 0 bases and J by 0 bases, with 6 bases between the two germline ends. CDR3 coding DNA: TGTGCCAGCAGCTTAGCGGCGAGCTCCTACGAGCAGTACTTC. Encoded protein: CASSLAASSYEQYF.